What follows are 17 T cell receptor beta chains derived from one specimen sequenced in a study of blood T cells in healthy people across ages. Then a second PCR, running roughly 7 to 11 cycles, was carried out with a sample-barcoded 5' primer and a J-beta primer mix. One entry per CDR3 protein results from TCRdb running MiXCR on the 5' RACE reads. The top ten clones hold 10% to 15% of a sample with approximately 800,000 distinct CDR3 sequences, 36% of them seen once. Sample: blood. Receptor source: a man younger than 35 in good health.

This clonotype was detected ten times or more. The V gene is TRBV5-1, the J gene TRBJ2-7, with 7 positions matching TRBD1. There are 15 residues in the CDR3. Germline CDR1 and CDR2: SGHRS and YFSETQ. J lost 3 bases, V lost 0 bases, and 6 bases had no gene match. This CDR3 reads CASSLGAGGNYEQYF. CDR3 coding DNA: TGCGCCAGCAGCTTGGGGGCAGGGGGAAACTACGAGCAGTACTTC.

The rearrangement links TRBV20-1 to TRBJ2-3; D is ambiguous. V was shortened by 3 bases and J by 2 bases, with 21 bases between the two germline ends. Germline CDR1 and CDR2: DFQATT and SNEGSKA (reference sequence). The CDR3 is 17 residues long. Here the CDR3 reads CSARAAAVGVDTDTQYF. CDR3 sequence (DNA): TGCAGTGCTAGGGCTGCTGCTGTAGGAGTAGACACAGATACGCAGTATTTT.

The genes are TRBV3-1 and TRBJ1-1; D is unresolved. Trimming shortened V by 9 bases and J by 6 bases, and 20 bases separated the two germline ends. The germline gives CDR1 LGHDT, CDR2 YNNKEL (reference sequence). This CDR3 has 14 residues. As DNA, the CDR3 is TGTGCCAGTCGCCCCTCGGGGTTATTCGCTGAAGCTTTCTTT. As protein: CASRPSGLFAEAFF. Full variable domain (outside the CDR3, taken from reference TRBV3-1 and TRBJ1-1): DTAVSQTPKYLVTQMGNDKSIKCEQNLGHDTMYWYKQDSKKFLKIMFSYNNKELIINETVPNRFSPKSPDKAHLNLHINSLELGDSAVYFCASRPSGLFAEAFFGQGTRLTVV.

This clonotype was counted only a few times. The genes are TRBV9 and TRBJ2-7; TRBD2 matches 9 bases. The V segment lost 1 base and the J segment 7 bases; nucleotides outside the gene matches: 12. The CDR3 is made up of 16 amino acids. Per the germline V gene, CDR1 is SGDLS and CDR2 is YYNGEE. The CDR3 region has the DNA TGTGCCAGCAGCGTATCCGCGGGGGGGCCTTATAATGAGCAGTACTTC. It is translated as CASSVSAGGPYNEQYF.

The rearrangement uses TRBV29-1 and TRBJ1-4; no firm D call. The CDR3 spans 15 residues. The ends were cut back, 4 bases at V and 0 bases at J, with 12 bases in the middle. Germline V gives CDR1 SQVTM, CDR2 ANQGSEA. The CDR3 nucleotides are TGCAGCGTTGGTTTGGGGAGCGCAACTAATGAAAAACTGTTTTTT. It translates to CSVGLGSATNEKLFF.

The chain employs TRBV15 and TRBJ1-1; the D gene is possibly TRBD1 (5 bases). The V gene lost 0 bases and the J gene lost 7 bases, with 12 bases spanning the gap. The CDR3 runs 14 residues. Germline V CDR1 and CDR2: LNHNV, YYDKDF (reference sequence). The chain's CDR3 is CATSRERGLGEAFF. The CDR3 nucleotides are TGTGCCACCAGCAGAGAGCGGGGGTTAGGTGAAGCTTTCTTT.

This clonotype occurred many times. This chain joins TRBV7-2 and TRBJ2-3, with D perhaps TRBD2 (7 bases). Germline V gives CDR1 SGHTA, CDR2 FQGNSA. This CDR3 spans 16 amino acids. V lost 0 bases to trimming and J lost 3 bases, with 13 bases between them. The CDR3 nucleotides are TGTGCCAGCAGCTTAGCGGCAGGGGAGGGGACAGATACGCAGTATTTT. Amino acids: CASSLAAGEGTDTQYF.

The rearrangement uses TRBV6-2 or TRBV6-3 and TRBJ1-1; 9 nucleotides agree with TRBD1. The V segment lost 7 bases and the J segment 7 bases; nucleotides outside the gene matches: 7. There are 13 residues in the CDR3. CDR1 MNHEY and CDR2 SVGEGT come from the germline V gene. CDR3 coding DNA: TGTGCCAGCACCTACGTGGGACAGGGTGAAGCTTTCTTT. Translating gives CASTYVGQGEAFF.

Only a few counts were recorded for this clonotype. CDR3 in DNA: TGTGCCAGCAGCTCGCCAGGGGACCAGCCCCAGCATTTT. It translates to CASSSPGDQPQHF. The chain links TRBV7-9 to TRBJ1-5; a weak D match, TRBD1 (6 bases). The germline CDR1 and CDR2 sequences are SEHNR and FQNEAQ (reference sequence). With 4 bases removed from V and 7 bases from J, the gap between germline ends came to 11 bases. The CDR3 totals 13 residues.

The chain employs TRBV6-4 and TRBJ1-6; D possibly corresponds to TRBD1 (5 bases). CDR1 and CDR2 (germline): MRHNA, SNTAGT. Deletions cut 4 bases from V and 8 bases from J, with 12 bases between. This CDR3 contains 14 residues. This CDR3 reads CASSAGGPDSPLHF. The CDR3 bases are TGTGCCAGCAGTGCCGGGGGTCCGGATTCACCCCTCCACTTT.

This clonotype has at least ten counts. J is TRBJ1-2 and V is TRBV15, with 7 bases identical to TRBD1. The CDR3 runs to 13 residues. The germline V gene has CDR1 LNHNV and CDR2 YYDKDF (reference sequence). The V gene end was trimmed by 3 bases and the J gene end by 8 bases; junction bases not matched to a gene: 6. CDR3 region: CATSRVQGYGYTF. Here the CDR3 DNA reads TGTGCCACCAGCAGGGTACAGGGGTACGGCTACACCTTC.

The V call is TRBV14, the J call TRBJ2-2; D gene unclear. Germline CDR1 and CDR2: SGHDN and FVKESK. This CDR3 spans 17 amino acids. Trimming took off 4 bases at V and 0 bases at J, with 15 bases between the two ends. CDR3 in amino acids: CASSRWSGETNTGELFF. CDR3 nucleotide sequence: TGTGCCAGCAGCCGCTGGTCTGGCGAGACGAACACCGGGGAGCTGTTTTTT.

This clonotype was seen only a few times. The V call is TRBV10-3, the J call TRBJ2-1, with D perhaps TRBD2 (6 bases). CDR3 length equals 13 residues. Trimming stripped 6 bases from V and 12 bases from J, with 18 bases between. Germline V gene lookup returns CDR1 ENHRY and CDR2 SYGVKD. The CDR3 DNA follows: TGTGCCATCAGCAAGGACGGGGGTTCGGGGCAGTTCTTC. Protein product: CAISKDGGSGQFF.

This clonotype appeared a few times. The genes are TRBV4-3 and TRBJ2-3; no clear D. CDR3 size: 17 residues. The V gene lost 0 bases and the J gene lost 2 bases, with 15 bases spanning the gap. Germline V gene sequence: CDR1 LGHNA, CDR2 YSLEER. CDR3 DNA sequence: TGCGCCAGCAGCCAAGATTACGTGCCTCCGGTCACAGATACGCAGTATTTT. It encodes CASSQDYVPPVTDTQYF.

This chain joins TRBV20-1 and TRBJ2-7; a weak D match, TRBD1 (5 bases). The CDR3 is made up of 13 amino acids. Per germline, CDR1 DFQATT and CDR2 SNEGSKA (reference sequence). Trimming cost V 6 bases and J 4 bases, with 16 bases left between them. The chain's CDR3 is CSARLQAAYEQYF. The CDR3 coding sequence is TGCAGTGCAAGGTTACAGGCAGCATACGAGCAGTACTTC.

This clonotype was seen repeatedly, ten times or more. In DNA, the CDR3 is TGTGCCATCAGTGCGAACAGAGAAAAACTGTTTTTT. Translation gives CAISANREKLFF. The V gene is TRBV10-3, the J gene TRBJ1-4; no reliable D call. Trimming took 4 bases from V and 8 from J, leaving 8 bases between them. The CDR3 extends over 12 amino acids. From germline, CDR1 is ENHRY and CDR2 SYGVKD.

This clonotype has only a few counts. This chain joins TRBV12-3 or TRBV12-4 and TRBJ1-1; D is uncertain. Deletions cut 1 base from V and 1 base from J, with 10 bases between. The CDR3 is 15 residues long. The chain's CDR3 is CASSLGPTGNTEAFF. For the CDR3, the DNA is TGTGCCAGCAGTTTAGGACCTACGGGGAACACTGAAGCTTTCTTT.